This entry lists 18 T cell receptor beta chains sequenced from one sample in a study of shared clonotypes between healthy human individuals. The method was immunoSEQ multiplex PCR; TCRdb's version includes in-frame clones alone and lacks a portion of them. The sample shows a few hundred thousand clones, over 95% of them seen only once. Only CD45RO-negative cells positively selected for CCR7 counted as naive CD8 cells, so terminally differentiated effector memory CD45RA+ cells were excluded. Sequencing was carried out using naive CD8+ T cells sorted from blood. The receptors stem from a young woman in good health.

In the case of this clone: At the DNA level, this CDR3 is encoded by other sequences in the same sample as well. The chain is built from TRBV20-1 and TRBJ2-7; D not resolved. The germline CDR1 and CDR2 sequences are DFQATT and SNEGSKA (reference sequence). Trimming cost V 5 bases and J 4 bases, with 6 bases left between them. The CDR3 has 10 amino acids. CDR3 sequence: CSALEYEQYF. CDR3 DNA sequence: TGCAGTGCTTTGGAGTACGAGCAGTACTTC.

Turning to this clone: Other DNA sequences in the sample encode the same CDR3. The chain combines TRBV27 with TRBJ2-1; 10 nucleotides line up with TRBD2. Germline V gives CDR1 MNHEY, CDR2 SMNVEV (reference sequence). After removal of 3 bases from V and 8 bases from J, the junction contained 7 bases not matched to a gene. The CDR3 is made up of 15 amino acids. The chain's CDR3 is CASSLLAGDVDEQFF. The CDR3 region has the DNA TGTGCCAGCAGTTTGCTAGCGGGAGATGTCGATGAGCAGTTCTTC.

This chain connects TRBV18 to TRBJ2-7; D not certain. The CDR3 loop spans 14 amino acids. Trimming cost V 3 bases and J 0 bases, with 9 bases left between them. Germline V gene data show CDR1 as KGHSH and CDR2 as LQKENI. CDR3 nucleotides: TGTGCCAGCTCACCTTACGGTCCCTCCTACGAGCAGTACTTC. This sequence encodes CASSPYGPSYEQYF.

V gene TRBV6-1 combines with J gene TRBJ2-5, with 10 nucleotides matching TRBD2. The CDR3 has 14 amino acids. Germline CDR1 reads MNHNS; CDR2 reads SASEGT. The ends lost 6 bases at V and 2 bases at J; junction bases unmatched: 3. The CDR3 sequence is CASSGLAVQETQYF. Here the CDR3 DNA reads TGTGCCAGCAGCGGACTAGCGGTACAAGAGACCCAGTACTTC.

This sequence joins TRBV27 and TRBJ2-7, with TRBD2 matching over 11 bases. V shed 5 bases, J shed 2 bases, and the junction held 8 bases outside the gene matches. CDR3 length equals 16 residues. The germline V gene has CDR1 MNHEY and CDR2 SMNVEV (reference sequence). CDR3 in DNA: TGTGCCAGCAGTCTGATAGCGGGAGGGCCCCCCTACGAGCAGTACTTC. Its translation: CASSLIAGGPPYEQYF.

V gene TRBV5-8 combines with J gene TRBJ2-7; 10 bases agree with TRBD2. Germline CDR1 SGHTS, CDR2 YDEGEE. The CDR3 totals 15 residues. Trimming took 0 bases from V and 6 from J; bases not matched to a gene: 6. The CDR3 nucleotides are TGTGCCAGCAGCTTGGAGTCTAGCGGGAGCCCCGAGCAGTACTTC. Translated: CASSLESSGSPEQYF. Together with reference TRBV5-8 and TRBJ2-7, the CDR3 gives the full variable domain: EAGVTQSPTHLIKTRGQQATLRCSPISGHTSVYWYQQALGLGLQFLLWYDEGEERNRGNFPPRFSGRQFPNYSSELNVNALELEDSALYLCASSLESSGSPEQYFGPGTRLTVT.

This sequence joins TRBV10-2 and TRBJ2-7, with 10 bases identical to TRBD1. Trimming took 2 bases from V and 3 from J; bases not matched to a gene: 10. The CDR3 has 17 residues. Germline V gene lookup returns CDR1 WSHSY and CDR2 SAAADI. CDR3 in amino acids: CASSERPGTGVYYEQYF. The CDR3, as DNA: TGCGCCAGCAGTGAGAGGCCCGGGACAGGGGTATACTACGAGCAGTACTTC.

A single count supports this clone. This chain connects TRBV11-3 to TRBJ2-1, with 10 bases identical to TRBD2. The CDR3 is made up of 18 amino acids. Germline loops: CDR1 SGHNT, CDR2 YENEEA. V was pared by 3 bases and J by 2 bases, with 10 bases of the junction left unmatched. DNA of the CDR3: TGTGCCAGCAGCTTGCGAGCGGGAGGGCTAGGAACCTACAATGAGCAGTTCTTC. This translates into CASSLRAGGLGTYNEQFF.

Comment on this clone: Different DNA sequences within this sample yield the same CDR3. The rearrangement links TRBV18 to TRBJ1-5, with D possibly TRBD1 on 5 matching bases. CDR1 and CDR2 (germline): KGHSH, LQKENI. This CDR3 is 13 amino acids long. V gave up 2 bases and J gave up 5 bases, with 7 bases separating them. The CDR3 bases are TGTGCCAGCTCACCAGGGGGTTATCAGCCCCAGCATTTT. Translating gives CASSPGGYQPQHF.

The V and J genes are TRBV27 and TRBJ2-7; maybe TRBD2 (5 bases). The V gene's germline CDR1 is MNHEY and CDR2 SMNVEV (reference sequence). The germline V and J ends were trimmed by 3 bases and 0 bases, with 12 bases remaining between them. CDR3 size: 15 residues. Here the CDR3 reads CASSLSLLASYEQYF. The DNA for the CDR3 is TGTGCCAGCAGTTTGAGCCTCCTAGCCTCCTACGAGCAGTACTTC.

The chain has TRBV19 and TRBJ1-5; TRBD1 matches 7 bases. Germline V gene data show CDR1 as LNHDA and CDR2 as SQIVND (reference sequence). V lost 3 bases to trimming and J lost 7 bases; unmatched junction nucleotides: 9. The CDR3 runs to 15 residues. CDR3 sequence (DNA): TGTGCCAGTAGTATGTCTCAGGGGGGAGGCCAGCCCCAGCATTTT. Residues: CASSMSQGGGQPQHF. The entire variable domain, with the rest obtained from reference TRBV19 and TRBJ1-5, is as follows: DGGITQSPKYLFRKEGQNVTLSCEQNLNHDAMYWYRQDPGQGLRLIYYSQIVNDFQKGDIAEGYSVSREKKESFPLTVTSAQKNPTAFYLCASSMSQGGGQPQHFGDGTRLSIL.

The chain links TRBV10-3 to TRBJ2-5; unclear D gene. Gene TRBJ2-7 matches the end of the DNA better, so the J call may be wrong. The V gene's germline CDR1 is ENHRY and CDR2 SYGVKD. CDR3 length: 12 amino acids. CDR3 region: CAISDPPYEQYF. CDR3 DNA: TGTGCCATCAGCGACCCACCCTACGAGCAGTACTTC.

The CDR3 region has the DNA TGTGCTAGTGGTTTGGGGTCGAACACTGAAGCTTTCTTT. Translation gives CASGLGSNTEAFF. The chain carries TRBV12-5 and TRBJ1-1; D remains ambiguous. CDR1 is LGHNT and CDR2 is FRNRAP in the germline V gene. V dropped 1 base and J dropped 1 base, with 4 bases sitting between them. This CDR3 spans 13 amino acids.

The CDR3 protein is CASSQGLPATYEQYF. CDR3 in DNA: TGCGCCAGCAGCCAAGGACTACCTGCCACATACGAGCAGTACTTC. This chain uses TRBV4-1 with TRBJ2-7; tentative D call: TRBD2 (5 bases). Germline lookup yields CDR1 MGHRA and CDR2 YSYEKL. CDR3 size: 15 residues. V was pared by 1 base and J by 4 bases, with 14 bases between.

The V gene is TRBV27, the J gene TRBJ2-3; TRBD2 aligns across 9 bases. The length of the CDR3 is 16 residues. V was clipped by 1 base and J by 2 bases; unmatched bases: 4. Germline loops: CDR1 MNHEY, CDR2 SMNVEV (reference sequence). CDR3 region: CASSLWASGNTDTQYF. The CDR3 DNA follows: TGTGCCAGCAGTTTATGGGCTAGCGGGAACACAGATACGCAGTATTTT.

The chain links TRBV5-1 to TRBJ1-1; D not certain. The CDR3 extends over 14 amino acids. In germline, CDR1 is SGHRS, CDR2 YFSETQ. Deletions cut 0 bases from V and 4 bases from J, with 10 bases between. As DNA, the CDR3 is TGCGCCAGCAGCTTGGGTTCCAGGAGCACTGAAGCTTTCTTT. It yields the protein CASSLGSRSTEAFF.

Worth noting for this clone: This CDR3 is also generated by other DNA sequences in the sample. This chain connects TRBV5-4 to TRBJ2-7; 8 bases agree with TRBD2. Germline trimming cut 1 base from V and 4 bases from J; bases unmatched to any gene: 1. CDR1 SGHNT and CDR2 YYREEE come from the germline V gene (reference sequence). CDR3 length: 13 amino acids. The CDR3, as DNA: TGTGCCAGCAGCTTGACTAGCGGATACGAGCAGTACTTC. This gives the protein CASSLTSGYEQYF. Complete variable domain (other parts from reference TRBV5-4 and TRBJ2-7): ETGVTQSPTHLIKTRGQQVTLRCSSQSGHNTVSWYQQALGQGPQFIFQYYREEENGRGNFPPRFSGLQFPNYSSELNVNALELDDSALYLCASSLTSGYEQYFGPGTRLTVT.

This chain joins TRBV4-1 and TRBJ1-1; maybe TRBD1 (6 bases). Trimming pared 4 bases from V and 8 bases from J, leaving 8 bases between. Germline V gene data show CDR1 as MGHRA and CDR2 as YSYEKL. The CDR3 loop spans 11 amino acids. The CDR3 DNA sequence: TGCGCCAGCAGCCTCGGGGGCGAAGCTTTCTTT. It codes for CASSLGGEAFF.